The present entry profiles one T cell receptor beta chain with its context. Its antigen has not been determined. Base qualities are not recorded, but no much larger clone differs from it by a single base. Preparation of the library involved the immunoSEQ multiplex PCR assay. The multiplex PCR relied on a mix of 60 forward primers for TCR Vbeta segments and 13 reverse primers for TCR Jbeta segments. The CDR3 region of rearranged TCR beta genes was amplified from genomic DNA with a multiplex PCR assay. Amplified TCR beta libraries were sequenced as 87-base-pair reads on the Illumina HiSeq System. On the study's bioinformatics: A later analysis counted tens of millions of unique TCR beta chains across the roughly 700 repertoires, and around 9.9 million of these chains were shared by at least two donors. To remove PCR and sequencing errors, raw reads were error-corrected and collapsed into unique sequences using a nearest-neighbor algorithm that merged closely related sequences. V, D and J gene segments were assigned by aligning CDR3 sequences to IMGT reference sequences. For a sequence to be retained, at least a six-nucleotide match to both a V gene segment and a J gene segment was required. A rearrangement counted as productive if the CDR3 had no stop codons and remained in frame with V and J, and every other rearrangement counted as non-productive. Following IMGT convention, CDR3 was defined as the stretch from the second conserved V-encoded cysteine to the conserved J-encoded phenylalanine. The earlier analysis of about 590 of the donors excluded sequences that lacked an unambiguous match to a single V gene segment. In an earlier analysis of about 590 of the donors, a V segment was called functional when productive rearrangements were above 56.7%, and segregating when the standard deviation between donors exceeded 5%. A statistical classification framework was developed to diagnose cytomegalovirus status using the catalog of TCR beta chain sequences. In a later analysis, TCR nucleotide sequences were compared against IMGT/GENE-DB human TR gene sequences so that V and J genes could be assigned. In a later analysis, CDR3 sequences and most-parsimonious VDJ recombination scenarios were assigned using the TCRdist pipeline. In a later analysis, each TCR beta chain was defined by its CDR3 amino acid sequence together with its V-gene family, and reads lacking a unique V-gene family were excluded. A later analysis removed several hundred highly shared, low-generation-probability nucleotide sequences to deal with suspected cross-contamination and a sequencing artifact. A later analysis calculated a clonal expansion index for each public chain from normalized within-repertoire ranks of inferred template counts. In a later analysis, generation probabilities were computed with a VDJ recombination model fitted to out-of-frame rearrangements, and the resulting probabilities were checked against IGoR. In a later analysis, TCR-TCR, TCR-HLA and TCR-CMV co-occurrence was scored with hypergeometric tests, and a repertoire-size bias correction was applied to TCR pairs. To estimate false discovery rates, a later analysis permuted the HLA or CMV assignments 20 times. In a later analysis, co-occurring TCRs were grouped using DBSCAN, and TCRdist sequence similarity was added for clustering within HLA-allele-positive subsets. Repertoires with fewer than 30,000 or more than 120,000 public chains were left out of co-occurrence clustering, as were about 5 repertoires with anomalous nucleotide sharing. In its TCRdb copy, this immuneACCESS table keeps in-frame sequences only and misses some clones. Where compared with another copy, unresolved V genes explain less than half of these, and the others have no known cause. V and J calls and clone size are copied from that table; D and trimming were computed from the DNA. The sample contains 150,000 to 200,000 clones, roughly 82% of them found a single time. The ten largest account for 1.5% of the sample.

This entry comes from a study of cytomegalovirus exposure and HLA in healthy donors (dated by TCRdb to between 2016 and 2019). General notes on the study: In an earlier analysis of approximately 500 of the donors, around 300 Gb of sequence data and 120 million or so unique TCR beta sequences from about 179 million T cells were reported. About 280 gigabases of sequencing data and 70 million to 100 million unique TCR sequences made up an early release that covered several hundred HLA-typed donors. Of the roughly 400 genotyped donors, over 65% fell in the genetic ancestry cluster associated with self-reported Caucasian donors. The study was designed to test whether signatures of past pathogen exposure could be identified by cataloging public T cell receptors. Using immunosequencing, the study profiled T cell repertoires from 640 or so subjects and related those repertoires to cytomegalovirus serostatus. A separate validation cohort of some 130 different subjects was used in addition to the 666-subject first cohort. High-throughput TCR immunosequencing, statistical association of individual TCRs with disease status, and machine learning were combined to predict cytomegalovirus infection status. To study patterns of TCR occurrence, a later analysis re-analyzed previously published TCR beta repertoires from 666 donors and added high-resolution HLA genotyping. In the later analysis, no new phenotypic data were used to find candidate immune exposures; instead, reliance was placed on TCR beta sequences and their occurrence across donors. To decide whether each TCR beta V gene segment behaved as functional or pseudogenic, an earlier analysis of some 540 of the donors relied on high-throughput TCR beta sequencing. Donor age, sex, ethnicity and CMV serostatus were collected together with the repertoire data. Genome-wide SNP genotypes for about 55% of the roughly 670 donors were used in a later genetic analysis, which treated that subset as a discovery cohort. All discovery cohort repertoires had been generated on a single sequencing platform. Both class I and class II loci were covered by HLA typing, at four-digit resolution. Typing coverage varied by locus: roughly 620-640 donors for A, B, C, DRB1 and DQB1; roughly 560 for DQA1; about 600 for DPA1; approximately 470 for DPB1. Because of strong linkage in the cohort, a handful of DR-DQ haplotypes were treated as single units for association and clustering. Among about 370 genotyped donors of the cohort, an average of roughly 230,000 unique TCR beta nucleotide sequences was sequenced per donor, of which about 19% were non-productive. Study-wide findings and limitations: According to a later genetic analysis, donors in an Asian-associated ancestry cluster had fewer N-insertions in productive TCRs than the approximately 650-donor mean. In a later analysis, the rate of TCR association differed among HLA loci, with DRB1 alleles having the most associated TCRs and HLA-C alleles having the fewest. A further reported finding was that TCR beta sequences accurately predicted the HLA-A and HLA-B alleles for most subjects in the first cohort. Across donors, most TCR sequences were observed very rarely, whereas some public TCRs were present in many individuals. The sequencing pipeline was judged likely to have produced a cluster of highly shared sequence variants as a technical artifact. Because HLA typing was unavailable for some donors at each locus, only the typed subset was used in association tests. In a later analysis, about 17,000 TCR beta sequences were associated with specific HLA alleles at a false discovery rate of 0.05. In both the original and validation cohorts, the classifier was reported to diagnose cytomegalovirus status with high specificity and sensitivity. According to the authors, the approach could potentially be generalized to other disease states and immunological phenotypes. The study gave a list of 150 to 200 TCR beta chains associated with cytomegalovirus. V-gene and J-gene trimming of TCR beta chains was associated with a missense DCLRE1C variant in a later genetic analysis, and the association was replicated in an independent cohort. In an earlier analysis of more than 450 of the donors, most TCR beta V segments were observed in productive rearrangements about 87% or about 30% of the time, broadly matching IMGT annotations. In a later analysis, HLA-associated TCR beta chains were found to be more clonally expanded and to have lower generation probabilities than equally common non-associated chains. Immune exposure information for the cohort was limited to CMV serostatus. Because counts were too low, some 17 rarely observed V segments, including chromosome 9 orphons, were excluded from the earlier analysis of some 540 of the donors. In a later analysis, several top co-occurrence clusters were reported to appear linked to parvovirus B19, influenza, CMV and Epstein-Barr virus. According to a later analysis, most CMV-associated TCR beta chains appeared to be HLA-restricted, and the HLA associations seemed to be driven largely by CMV exposure. When HLA alleles, especially DR and DQ, strongly co-occurred, TCR associations were difficult to assign to individual alleles. Some IMGT-functional V segments, including TRBV6-2 and TRBV6-3, could not be told apart with the 87-base-pair reads, so those segments were excluded. In this cohort, only TCR beta chains were sequenced, and detectable features were limited by the absence of alpha or paired-chain data. The presence/absence analyses assumed that sequencing depth was roughly uniform across donors, and that assumption may not be true. Linkage disequilibrium might explain the correlated functional status among segregating V segments, but an unknown experimental factor could not be ruled out. In vitro tests confirmed that a few of the cytomegalovirus-associated TCR beta chains recognize cytomegalovirus antigens.

The cohort comprised fewer than 700 healthy bone marrow donors. At the time of sampling, all cohort members were nominally healthy, though unrecorded immune exposures were likely present. The donor was CMV seropositive and belonged to the group of 250 to 300 seropositive cohort members. A peripheral blood sample was provided by each donor, and peripheral blood mononuclear cells were used for TCR beta sequencing. Genomic DNA was extracted from the blood cell samples with the Qiagen DNeasy Blood Extraction Kit. The CDR3 starts with the cysteine, ends with the phenylalanine, and has 14 residues. Only the CDR3 DNA stays, 42 bases, in frame from base 1. The germline V gene gives CDR1 as SGHVS and CDR2 as FNYEAQ. Germline trimming: 3 bases from V, 2 bases from J; junction bases outside gene matches: 3.

This TCR was recovered from a girl aged 10-17 years in good health and CMV-seropositive. Sequenced input: PBMCs. The rearranged segments are TRBV7-6 and TRBJ1-1, with TRBD1 matching 7 junction bases. The bases are TGTGCCAGCAGCTTGACAGGGCTAAACACTGAAGCTTTCTTT. Translated, this is CASSLTGLNTEAFF.